This T cell receptor beta chain was profiled in a study of early T cells in non-severe SARS-CoV-2 infection. Study findings and constraints: CD4 and private specificities were missed by VDJdb matching, which favored anti-spike CD8 responses.

This clonotype occurred once. Its antigen remains unidentified. This CDR3 is built from 16 residues. Trimming stripped 2 bases from V and 5 bases from J, with 16 bases between. Germline values: CDR1 SEHNR, CDR2 FQNEAQ (reference sequence). The TCR library protocol attached unique molecular identifiers to the individual cDNA molecules. TCRdb redid the calling of the 5' RACE reads with MiXCR, one entry per CDR3 protein. The sample yields tens of thousands of distinct CDR3 sequences, roughly 4% seen once. The TCR sequence derives from an adult who was a healthcare worker with PCR-confirmed SARS-CoV-2 infection or an uninfected control (not recorded which). This sequence joins TRBV7-9 and TRBJ2-1, with D perhaps matching TRBD2 (6 bases). Sequencing was done on a sample of whole blood. DNA for the CDR3: TGTGCCAGCAGCTTAAAGTTGATAGCGGAACACAATGAGCAGTTCTTC. Protein sequence: CASSLKLIAEHNEQFF. The full variable domain, rest sourced from reference TRBV7-9 and TRBJ2-1, is DTGVSQNPRHKITKRGQNVTFRCDPISEHNRLYWYRQTLGQGPEFLTYFQNEAQLEKSRLLSDRFSAERPKGSFSTLEIQRTEQGDSAMYLCASSLKLIAEHNEQFFGPGTRLTVL.